This entry describes one T cell receptor (beta chain). Its antigen is still unknown. Assay: immunoSEQ multiplex PCR; the TCRdb copy retains only in-frame clones and omits some. The sample lists over 20,000 clones, about 70% occurring once. The unexposed donors gave CD4+ T cells in about 2011-2018, prior to COVID-19. Isolation of CD4+ T cells took place after about 9 days in culture. Unexposed-donor CD4+ T cells were probed with SARS-CoV-2 S/N and four cold-coronavirus spikes, cells permitting. This sample was taken from a study of CD4 T cells in relation to SARS-CoV-2 and coronaviruses. As for the study in general: PBMCs were cultured with antigen for around nine days before TCR beta sequencing. The negative reference was HIV-1 Nef peptide pool or peptide-free culture.

Sequencing used CD4+ T cells from PBMCs, cultured in vitro. This clonotype was obtained from a human donor in good health.

CDR3 DNA sequence: TGTGCCAGCAGAGGGACTCAATGGGCTTTCTTT. Amino acid sequence: CASRGTQWAFF. The rearrangement uses TRBV12-3 or TRBV12-4 and TRBJ1-1; tentatively, D is TRBD1 (5 bases). The CDR3 runs 11 residues. Trimming shortened V by 6 bases and J by 11 bases, and 13 bases separated the two germline ends.